Below are 11 T cell receptor beta chains sequenced from a single sample in a study of blood T cells in healthy people across ages. For the second PCR, which ran for about 7 to 11 cycles, a sample-barcoded 5' primer and a J-beta primer mix were used. TCRdb passed the 5' RACE reads through MiXCR, listing each CDR3 protein once. Seen here are about 380,000 distinct CDR3 sequences, about half observed once, and the top ten hold under 65%. Sequencing used blood. The receptors shown here come from a man in his sixties in good health.

The chain combines TRBV20-1 with TRBJ1-1, with D uncertain. The CDR3 contains 13 residues. The V gene's germline CDR1 is DFQATT and CDR2 SNEGSKA (reference sequence). V lost 6 bases to trimming and J lost 1 base, with 12 bases between them. CDR3 amino acids: CSAPGSANTEAFF. The CDR3 DNA reads as TGCAGTGCCCCTGGTAGCGCGAACACTGAAGCTTTCTTT.

The chain uses TRBV15 and TRBJ1-4; D might be TRBD1 (5 bases). CDR3 size: 19 residues. The V end was cut by 0 bases, the J end by 0 bases, with 17 bases between. The V gene's germline CDR1 is LNHNV and CDR2 YYDKDF (reference sequence). The CDR3 DNA is TGTGCCACCAGCAGAGATTACCAGGTGGCAGGGTCAACTAATGAAAAACTGTTTTTT. Protein product: CATSRDYQVAGSTNEKLFF.

In this sample, this clonotype turned up once. The J gene is TRBJ2-3, the V gene TRBV7-3, with D uncertain. CDR1 and CDR2 (germline): SGHTA, FQGTGA. Trimming removed 5 bases at V and 2 bases at J, with 5 bases between. This CDR3 contains 12 residues. The CDR3 spells CASSHNTDTQYF. The CDR3 DNA reads TGTGCCAGCAGCCATAACACAGATACGCAGTATTTT. Complete variable domain (other parts from reference TRBV7-3 and TRBJ2-3): GAGVSQTPSNKVTEKGKYVELRCDPISGHTALYWYRQSLGQGPEFLIYFQGTGAADDSGLPNDRFFAVRPEGSVSTLKIQRTERGDSAVYLCASSHNTDTQYFGPGTRLTVL.

The chain links TRBV20-1 to TRBJ1-1; TRBD1 matches 8 bases. This CDR3 contains 13 residues. From germline, CDR1 is DFQATT and CDR2 SNEGSKA (reference sequence). V gave up 3 bases and J gave up 6 bases; unmatched junction bases: 6. The CDR3 spells CSASQGQVAEAFF. CDR3 DNA: TGCAGTGCTAGCCAGGGACAGGTCGCTGAAGCTTTCTTT.

The chain employs TRBV10-3 and TRBJ2-7; maybe TRBD1 (7 bases). The CDR3 runs to 13 residues. Looked up from germline, CDR1 is ENHRY and CDR2 is SYGVKD. V dropped 8 bases and J dropped 2 bases, with 13 bases sitting between them. The CDR3 here is CAIQGGTAYEQYF. In DNA form, the CDR3 reads TGTGCCATCCAAGGGGGGACAGCCTACGAGCAGTACTTC.

The V call is TRBV21-1, the J call TRBJ1-2; the table assigns TRBD1, which was not confirmed against the DNA. TRBV21-1 is marked as a pseudogene. The CDR3 spans 14 residues. CDR3 loop: CASSKALGGYGYTF. In DNA form, the CDR3 reads TGTGCCAGCAGCAAAGCGCTGGGGGGCTATGGCTACACCTTC.

This clonotype was picked up a small number of times. This rearrangement joins TRBV6-2 or TRBV6-3 to TRBJ2-3, with D unclear. The CDR3 sequence is 13 residues long. Germline V gene sequence: CDR1 MNHEY, CDR2 SVGEGT. V was cut by 0 bases and J by 6 bases, with 7 bases left in between. The CDR3 DNA reads TGTGCCAGCAGTTACTCGGGAAGGGATACGCAGTATTTT. Protein product: CASSYSGRDTQYF.

The chain links TRBV7-8 to TRBJ2-4; tentatively, D is TRBD1 (6 bases). The germline V and J ends were trimmed by 8 bases and 7 bases, with 21 bases remaining between them. The CDR3 is 15 residues long. Germline assignment: CDR1 SGHVS and CDR2 FQNEAQ. CDR3 protein: CASAKAQGRGNIQYF. In DNA form, the CDR3 reads TGTGCCAGCGCGAAGGCCCAGGGGCGCGGGAACATTCAGTACTTC. The full variable domain, rest sourced from reference TRBV7-8 and TRBJ2-4, is GAGVSQSPRYKVAKRGQDVALRCDPISGHVSLFWYQQALGQGPEFLTYFQNEAQLDKSGLPSDRFFAERPEGSVSTLKIQRTQQEDSAVYLCASAKAQGRGNIQYFGAGTRLSVL.

Note on this clonotype: At one end, the junction sequence differs from germline, possibly due to a read error. The chain combines TRBV20-1 with TRBJ2-5, with 13 bases identical to TRBD2. Germline V gives CDR1 DFQATT, CDR2 SNEGSKA (reference sequence). The CDR3 is made up of 18 amino acids. This CDR3 is CSARDATSGRARQGTQYF. CDR3 coding DNA: TGCAGTGCTAGAGATGCAACTAGCGGGAGGGCCCGGCAAGGGACCCAGTACTTC.

This clonotype occurred a few times. The V and J genes are TRBV7-2 and TRBJ2-1; 11 nucleotides align to TRBD1. The CDR3 spans 14 residues. Germline CDR1 is SGHTA and CDR2 is FQGNSA. With V trimmed by 3 bases and J by 6 bases, 1 base remained unmatched. CDR3 sequence (DNA): TGTGCCAGCAGCTTGGACAGGGGGCGCAATGAGCAGTTCTTC. Translated: CASSLDRGRNEQFF.

This clonotype was counted between two and nine times. The chain combines TRBV5-1 with TRBJ2-5; 9 bases are a match to TRBD2. Trimming took 2 bases from V and 3 from J; bases not matched to a gene: 2. The length of the CDR3 is 14 residues. From germline, CDR1 is SGHRS and CDR2 YFSETQ. In DNA form, the CDR3 reads TGCGCCAGCAGCTTCTTAGCGGGAGAAGAGACCCAGTACTTC. Translating it yields CASSFLAGEETQYF.